The 3 T cell receptor beta chains below were found in one sample sequenced in a study of shared clonotypes between healthy human individuals. Sequencing used immunoSEQ multiplex PCR; TCRdb keeps in-frame clones, though not all of them. The profile shows about 340,000 clones, 73% of them singletons. Sequencing was carried out using memory CD4+ T cells sorted from blood. Described subset: CD45RA-negative fraction. These receptors originate from a man aged 30-40 years in good health.

This chain uses TRBV5-1 with TRBJ2-3, with D possibly matching TRBD1 (5 bases). The CDR3 runs to 15 residues. Trimming took 0 bases from V and 0 from J, leaving 8 bases between them. Germline CDR1 SGHRS, CDR2 YFSETQ. This CDR3 is CASSLVGASTDTQYF. CDR3 nucleotides: TGCGCCAGCAGCTTGGTTGGGGCTAGCACAGATACGCAGTATTTT.

The CDR3 region has the DNA TGTGCCAGCAGCGTAGAGGGGGCACTAGAGACCCAGTACTTC. As protein: CASSVEGALETQYF. J is TRBJ2-5 and V is TRBV9, with TRBD1 matching over 7 bases. Germline CDR1 and CDR2: SGDLS and YYNGEE. The CDR3 covers 14 residues. The ends lost 0 bases at V and 4 bases at J; junction bases unmatched: 3.

This clone was seen more than once but under ten times. The chain combines TRBV10-1 with TRBJ1-5, with TRBD1 matching over 12 bases. Unmatched junction bases numbered 17, after V lost 11 bases and J lost 6 bases. The CDR3 length is 17 residues. Per germline, CDR1 WNHNN and CDR2 SYGVQD (reference sequence). The CDR3 DNA reads TGCGCCCGACAATCCGGGACAGGGGGCCAAGGGATTCAGCCCCAGCATTTT. Its protein is CARQSGTGGQGIQPQHF.